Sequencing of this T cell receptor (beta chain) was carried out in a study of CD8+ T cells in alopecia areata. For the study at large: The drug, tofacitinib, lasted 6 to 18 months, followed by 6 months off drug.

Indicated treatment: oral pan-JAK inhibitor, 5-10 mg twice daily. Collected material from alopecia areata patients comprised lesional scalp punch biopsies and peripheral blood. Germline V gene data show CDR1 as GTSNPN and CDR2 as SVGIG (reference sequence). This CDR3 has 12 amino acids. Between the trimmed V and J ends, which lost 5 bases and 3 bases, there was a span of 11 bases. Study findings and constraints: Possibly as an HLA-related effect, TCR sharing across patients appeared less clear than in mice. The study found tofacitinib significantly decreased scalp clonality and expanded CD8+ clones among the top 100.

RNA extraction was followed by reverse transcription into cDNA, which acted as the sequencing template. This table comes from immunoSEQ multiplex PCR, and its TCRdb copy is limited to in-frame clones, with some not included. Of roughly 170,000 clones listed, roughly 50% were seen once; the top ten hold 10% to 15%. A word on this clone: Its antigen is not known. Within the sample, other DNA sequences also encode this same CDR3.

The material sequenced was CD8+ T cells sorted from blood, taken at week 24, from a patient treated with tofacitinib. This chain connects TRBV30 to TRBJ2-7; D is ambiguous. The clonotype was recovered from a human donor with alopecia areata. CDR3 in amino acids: CAWSGLSYEQYF. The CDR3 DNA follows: TGTGCCTGGTCGGGCTTAAGCTACGAGCAGTACTTC. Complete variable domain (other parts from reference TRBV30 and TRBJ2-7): SQTIHQWPATLVQPVGSPLSLECTVEGTSNPNLYWYRQAAGRGLQLLFYSVGIGQISSEVPQNLSASRPQDRQFILSSKKLLLSDSGFYLCAWSGLSYEQYFGPGTRLTVT.